This passage covers 2 T cell receptor beta chains from one sample sequenced in a study of metastatic and nonmetastatic thyroid tumors. Through MiXCR, TCRdb re-clonotyped the PCR reads. The sample has around 46,000 clones, less than 25% seen once. Patients were all untreated before their thyroid surgery. Sequenced material: blood. Receptor source: a male donor with papillary thyroid cancer or a benign thyroid nodule (not recorded which). Some clones in this sample may be carry-over from other donors' samples.

This clone has at least ten counts. The CDR3 loop is CASSSGLAGGNYEQYF. The CDR3 nucleotides are TGTGCCAGCAGCTCCGGACTAGCGGGAGGGAACTACGAGCAGTACTTC. The rearrangement links TRBV13 to TRBJ2-7; TRBD2 matches at 15 bases. The CDR3 loop spans 16 amino acids. Germline lookup yields CDR1 PRHDT and CDR2 FYEKMQ (reference sequence). The V gene end was trimmed by 4 bases and the J gene end by 3 bases; junction bases not matched to a gene: 4.

This clone was observed at least ten times. This sequence joins TRBV6-4 and TRBJ2-1; 10 bases are a match to TRBD2. The germline CDR1 and CDR2 sequences are MRHNA and SNTAGT. This CDR3 has 15 residues. V was clipped by 5 bases and J by 7 bases; unmatched bases: 8. CDR3 in DNA: TGTGCCAGCAGTACATCTAGCGGGGGCGGGAATGAGCAGTTCTTC. It is translated as CASSTSSGGGNEQFF.